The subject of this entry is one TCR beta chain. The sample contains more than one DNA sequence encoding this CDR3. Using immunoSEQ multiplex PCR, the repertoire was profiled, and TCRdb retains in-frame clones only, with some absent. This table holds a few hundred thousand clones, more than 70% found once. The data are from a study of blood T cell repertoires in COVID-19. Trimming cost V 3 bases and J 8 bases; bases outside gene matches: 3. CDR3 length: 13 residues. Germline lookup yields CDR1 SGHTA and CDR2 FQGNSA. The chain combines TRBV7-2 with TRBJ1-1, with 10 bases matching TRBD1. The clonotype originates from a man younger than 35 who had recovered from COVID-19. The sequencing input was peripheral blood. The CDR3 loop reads CASSLDRGVEAFF. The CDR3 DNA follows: TGTGCCAGCAGCTTGGACAGGGGGGTAGAAGCTTTCTTT.